This T cell receptor (beta chain) was documented in a study of regulatory T cells in long-lasting Graves disease. Regarding time point: newly diagnosed GD, antithyroid drugs for less than 3 months. From PBMCs, RNA was extracted and then used to make the TCR library. CDR3 length: 15 residues. Germline assignment: CDR1 MDHEN and CDR2 SYDVKM. Trimming at V came to 8 bases and at J to 7 bases, leaving 9 bases not matched to a gene. In its sample, this clonotype was seen many times. In building TCR beta libraries, iRepertoire HTBI primers were used together with Arm-PCR of CDR3 regions. TCRdb re-derived calls from the multiplex PCR reads in MiXCR, one entry per CDR3 protein. The table includes about 470,000 distinct CDR3 sequences, around 15% detected once. These same records also appear under a second study, on T cells in Graves' hyperthyroidism and ophthalmopathy. Per that paper: A set of HTBI primers served as the primers for a first-round RT-PCR of the TCR CDR3. Among thyroid clonotypes expanded above 0.001, most also appeared in blood.

This TCR came from a man between 40 and 49 years old with Graves disease. The chain combines TRBV28 with TRBJ1-6, with 9 nucleotides matching TRBD1. The input for sequencing was peripheral blood mononuclear cells (PBMCs), taken at new diagnosis, from a patient treated with antithyroid drugs. The CDR3 region has the DNA TGTGCCAGCTGGCGGTGGGGACAGGGAAATTCACCCCTCCACTTT. Translated: CASWRWGQGNSPLHF.